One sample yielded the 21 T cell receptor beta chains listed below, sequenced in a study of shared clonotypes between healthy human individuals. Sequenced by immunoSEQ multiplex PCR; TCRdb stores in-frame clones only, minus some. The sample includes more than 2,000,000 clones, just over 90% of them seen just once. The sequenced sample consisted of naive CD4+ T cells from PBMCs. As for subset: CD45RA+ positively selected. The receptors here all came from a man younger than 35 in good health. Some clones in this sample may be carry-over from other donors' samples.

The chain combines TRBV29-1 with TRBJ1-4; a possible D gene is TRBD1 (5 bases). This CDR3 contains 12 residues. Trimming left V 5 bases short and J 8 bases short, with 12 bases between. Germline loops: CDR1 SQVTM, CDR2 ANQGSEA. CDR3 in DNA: TGCAGCGTTTTGGGGCGCAACGAAAAACTGTTTTTT. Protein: CSVLGRNEKLFF.

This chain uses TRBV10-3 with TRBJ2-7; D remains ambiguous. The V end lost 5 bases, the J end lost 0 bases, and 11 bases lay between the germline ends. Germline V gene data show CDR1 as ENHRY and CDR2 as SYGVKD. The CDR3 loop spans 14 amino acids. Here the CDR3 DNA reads TGTGCCATCAGTACTAAGGGAAGCTCCTACGAGCAGTACTTC. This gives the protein CAISTKGSSYEQYF.

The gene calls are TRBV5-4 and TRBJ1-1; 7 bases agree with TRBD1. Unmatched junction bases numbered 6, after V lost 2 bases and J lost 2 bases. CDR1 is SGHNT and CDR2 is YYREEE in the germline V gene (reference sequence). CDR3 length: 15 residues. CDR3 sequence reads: CASSFGGQLNTEAFF. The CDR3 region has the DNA TGTGCCAGCAGCTTCGGGGGACAGTTAAACACTGAAGCTTTCTTT. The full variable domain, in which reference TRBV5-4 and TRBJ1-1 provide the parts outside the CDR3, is ETGVTQSPTHLIKTRGQQVTLRCSSQSGHNTVSWYQQALGQGPQFIFQYYREEENGRGNFPPRFSGLQFPNYSSELNVNALELDDSALYLCASSFGGQLNTEAFFGQGTRLTVV.

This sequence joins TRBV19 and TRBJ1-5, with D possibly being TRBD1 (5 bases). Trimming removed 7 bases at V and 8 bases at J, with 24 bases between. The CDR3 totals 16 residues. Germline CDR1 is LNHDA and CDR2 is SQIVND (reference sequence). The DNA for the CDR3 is TGTGCCAGTACCCTTAATGGGTCCAGGGAAAAAAAGCCCCAGCATTTT. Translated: CASTLNGSREKKPQHF.

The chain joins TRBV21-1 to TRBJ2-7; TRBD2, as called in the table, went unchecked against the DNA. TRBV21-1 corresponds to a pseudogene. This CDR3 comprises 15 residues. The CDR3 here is CASSNRLAGVREQYF. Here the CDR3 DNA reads TGTGCCAGCAGCAACCGACTAGCGGGAGTCAGGGAGCAGTACTTC.

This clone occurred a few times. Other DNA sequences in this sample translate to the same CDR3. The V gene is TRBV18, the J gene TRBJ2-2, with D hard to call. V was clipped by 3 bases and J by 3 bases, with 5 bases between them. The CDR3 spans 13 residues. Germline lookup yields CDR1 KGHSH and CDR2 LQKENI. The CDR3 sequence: CASSPQDTGELFF. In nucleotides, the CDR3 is TGTGCCAGCTCACCGCAGGACACCGGGGAGCTGTTTTTT.

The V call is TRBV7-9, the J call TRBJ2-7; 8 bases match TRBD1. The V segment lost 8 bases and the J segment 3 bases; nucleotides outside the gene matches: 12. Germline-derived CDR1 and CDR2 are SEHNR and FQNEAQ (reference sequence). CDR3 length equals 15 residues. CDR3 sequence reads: CASAVFRDRYYEQYF. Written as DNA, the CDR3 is TGTGCCAGCGCGGTTTTCCGGGACAGGTACTACGAGCAGTACTTC.

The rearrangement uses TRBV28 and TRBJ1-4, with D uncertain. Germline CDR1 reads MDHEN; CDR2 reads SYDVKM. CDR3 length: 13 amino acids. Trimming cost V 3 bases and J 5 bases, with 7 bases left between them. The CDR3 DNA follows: TGTGCCAGCAGTTTCGGACTAAATGAAAAACTGTTTTTT. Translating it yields CASSFGLNEKLFF.

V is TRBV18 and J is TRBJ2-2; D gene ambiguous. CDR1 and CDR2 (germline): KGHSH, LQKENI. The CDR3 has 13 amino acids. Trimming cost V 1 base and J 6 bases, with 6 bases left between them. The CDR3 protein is CASSPRQAGELFF. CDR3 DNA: TGTGCCAGCTCACCACGGCAGGCCGGGGAGCTGTTTTTT.

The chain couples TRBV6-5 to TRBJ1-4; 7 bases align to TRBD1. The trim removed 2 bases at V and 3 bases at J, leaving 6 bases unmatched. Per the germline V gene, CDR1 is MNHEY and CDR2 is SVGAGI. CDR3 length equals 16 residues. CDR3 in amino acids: CASSYTRQGPNEKLFF. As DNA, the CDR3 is TGTGCCAGCAGTTACACAAGACAGGGTCCTAATGAAAAACTGTTTTTT.

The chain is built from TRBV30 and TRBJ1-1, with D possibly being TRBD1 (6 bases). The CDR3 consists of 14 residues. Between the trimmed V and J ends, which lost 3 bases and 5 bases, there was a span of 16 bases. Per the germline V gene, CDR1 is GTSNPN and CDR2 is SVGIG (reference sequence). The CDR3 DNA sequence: TGTGCCTGGAGCCGCGGGGGGCTGGAGACTGAAGCTTTCTTT. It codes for CAWSRGGLETEAFF.

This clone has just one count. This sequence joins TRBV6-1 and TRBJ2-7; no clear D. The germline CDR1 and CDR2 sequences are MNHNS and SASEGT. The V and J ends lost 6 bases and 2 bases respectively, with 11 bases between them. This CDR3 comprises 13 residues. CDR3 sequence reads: CASSLRQPYEQYF. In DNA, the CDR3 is TGTGCCAGCAGCCTCCGCCAGCCCTACGAGCAGTACTTC.

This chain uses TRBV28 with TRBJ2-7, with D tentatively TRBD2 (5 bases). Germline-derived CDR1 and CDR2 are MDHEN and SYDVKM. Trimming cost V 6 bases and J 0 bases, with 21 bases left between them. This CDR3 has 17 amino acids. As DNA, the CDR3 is TGTGCCAGCAGCTCTCACCCGGGCTCGGGGTACTCCTACGAGCAGTACTTC. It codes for CASSSHPGSGYSYEQYF.

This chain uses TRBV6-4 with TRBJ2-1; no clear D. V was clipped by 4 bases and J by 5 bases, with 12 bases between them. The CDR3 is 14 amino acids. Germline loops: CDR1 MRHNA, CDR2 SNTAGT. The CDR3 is CASSGSQANNEQFF. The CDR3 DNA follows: TGTGCCAGCAGTGGCTCCCAGGCGAACAATGAGCAGTTCTTC.

CDR3 bases: TGTGCCAGCTCCCGAGGGACAGGGAAGGCGCAAGAGACCCAGTACTTC. Its protein product is CASSRGTGKAQETQYF. This chain joins TRBV18 and TRBJ2-5; 9 bases map to TRBD1. Looked up from germline, CDR1 is KGHSH and CDR2 is LQKENI. The V segment lost 6 bases and the J segment 2 bases; nucleotides outside the gene matches: 10. This CDR3 comprises 16 residues. Full variable domain (missing parts from reference TRBV18 and TRBJ2-5): NAGVMQNPRHLVRRRGQEARLRCSPMKGHSHVYWYRQLPEEGLKFMVYLQKENIIDESGMPKERFSAEFPKEGPSILRIQQVVRGDSAAYFCASSRGTGKAQETQYFGPGTRLLVL.

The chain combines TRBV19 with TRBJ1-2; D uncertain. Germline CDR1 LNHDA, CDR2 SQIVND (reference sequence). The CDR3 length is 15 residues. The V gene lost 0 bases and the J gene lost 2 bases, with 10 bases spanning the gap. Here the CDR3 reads CASSIEVGGNYGYTF. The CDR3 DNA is TGTGCCAGTAGTATAGAGGTTGGAGGGAACTATGGCTACACCTTC. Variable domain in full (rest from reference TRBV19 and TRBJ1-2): DGGITQSPKYLFRKEGQNVTLSCEQNLNHDAMYWYRQDPGQGLRLIYYSQIVNDFQKGDIAEGYSVSREKKESFPLTVTSAQKNPTAFYLCASSIEVGGNYGYTFGSGTRLTVV.

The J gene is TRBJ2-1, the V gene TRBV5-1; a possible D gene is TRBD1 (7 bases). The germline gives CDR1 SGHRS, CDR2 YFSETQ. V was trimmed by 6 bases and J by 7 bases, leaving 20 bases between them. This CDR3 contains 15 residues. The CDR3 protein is CASKITGVGGNEQFF. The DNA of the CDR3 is TGCGCCAGCAAAATAACAGGGGTCGGAGGGAATGAGCAGTTCTTC.

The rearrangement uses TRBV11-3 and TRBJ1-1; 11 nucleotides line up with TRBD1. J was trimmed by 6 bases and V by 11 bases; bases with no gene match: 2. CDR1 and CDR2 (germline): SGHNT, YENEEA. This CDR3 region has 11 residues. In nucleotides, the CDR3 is TGTGCCTCGGGACAGGGGGCTGAAGCTTTCTTT. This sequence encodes CASGQGAEAFF.

CDR3 in DNA: TGTGCCAGCAGCGAACTAGCGGGAGTGGTCAATGAGCAGTTCTTC. It yields the protein CASSELAGVVNEQFF. The chain links TRBV7-2 to TRBJ2-1, with 11 bases matching TRBD2. The CDR3 consists of 15 residues. The germline V gene has CDR1 SGHTA and CDR2 FQGNSA. The trim removed 5 bases at V and 6 bases at J, leaving 6 bases unmatched.

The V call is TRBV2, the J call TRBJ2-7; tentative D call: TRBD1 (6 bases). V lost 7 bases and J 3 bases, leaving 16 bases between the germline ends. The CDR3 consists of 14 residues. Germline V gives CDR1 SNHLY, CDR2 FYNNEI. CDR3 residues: CASTVRDTYYEQYF. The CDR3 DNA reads TGTGCCAGCACTGTCCGGGACACATACTACGAGCAGTACTTC.

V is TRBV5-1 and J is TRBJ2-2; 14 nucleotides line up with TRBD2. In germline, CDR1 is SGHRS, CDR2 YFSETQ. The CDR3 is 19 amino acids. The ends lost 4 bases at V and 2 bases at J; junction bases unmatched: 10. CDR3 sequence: CASSPSGTSGRGNTGELFF. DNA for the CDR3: TGCGCCAGCAGCCCGAGCGGGACTAGCGGGAGAGGCAACACCGGGGAGCTGTTTTTT. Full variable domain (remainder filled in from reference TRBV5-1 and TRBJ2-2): KAGVTQTPRYLIKTRGQQVTLSCSPISGHRSVSWYQQTPGQGLQFLFEYFSETQRNKGNFPGRFSGRQFSNSRSEMNVSTLELGDSALYLCASSPSGTSGRGNTGELFFGEGSRLTVL.